This T cell receptor beta chain appears in the sequencing data of a study of radiation and T cells in renal cell carcinoma. Libraries were prepared by immunoSEQ multiplex PCR; TCRdb keeps only in-frame clonotypes and omits some of them. The data contain around 81,000 clones, approximately 86% of them singletons. The time point was: blood 4 weeks post-SBRT, at nephrectomy. The sample's treatment: 15 Gy SBRT to primary tumor, nephrectomy 4 weeks later. Nephrectomy followed 15 Gy stereotactic body radiation by 4 weeks. After SBRT, blood was collected at 2 and 4 weeks, plus baseline. General study results and limits: Top tumor clonotypes rose in blood 2 weeks post-radiation, then contracted.

Concerning this clone itself: Its antigen is undetermined.

The CDR3 loop spans 15 amino acids. Unmatched junction bases numbered 5, after V lost 3 bases and J lost 1 base. The germline V gene has CDR1 SGHNT and CDR2 YYREEE (reference sequence). The clonotype comes from a man aged 45-65 years with renal cell carcinoma. The sample here was blood, taken from a patient whose treatment included radiotherapy and nephrectomy. The chain is built from TRBV5-4 and TRBJ2-7; 9 nucleotides align to TRBD1. CDR3 residues: CASSSADRGSYEQYF. The CDR3, as DNA: TGTGCCAGCAGCTCGGCGGACAGGGGTTCCTACGAGCAGTACTTC.